These T cell receptor beta chains were read from a single sample in a study of blood T cell repertoires in COVID-19. The table came from immunoSEQ multiplex PCR; TCRdb's copy has only in-frame clones and leaves some out. The sample shows about 140,000 clones, 80% to 90% of them seen only once. Specimen: peripheral blood. Every receptor here comes from a woman aged 45 to 65 with acute or convalescent COVID-19. CDR3s include the opening cysteine and the closing phenylalanine or tryptophan. A D gene is named only where the DNA matches it firmly. Clone size is given for some rows only: seen once, a few or many times, or a class if the clone is expanded.

J: TRBJ1-6; V: TRBV27; D: TRBD1; size: few; CDR3: CASSTGTGETNSPLHF; DNA: TGTGCCAGCAGTACAGGGACAGGGGAAACAAATTCACCCCTCCACTTT
J: TRBJ1-1; V: TRBV27; D: .; size: once; CDR3: CASSLYQGYEAFF; DNA: TGTGCCAGCAGTCTATACCAGGGATATGAAGCTTTCTTT
J: TRBJ2-1; V: TRBV24-1; D: .; size: .; CDR3: CATSDLEPGSVQFF; DNA: TGTGCCACCAGTGATTTGGAGCCGGGTTCTGTGCAGTTCTTC
J: TRBJ1-4; V: TRBV6-5; D: TRBD1; size: .; CDR3: CASSQTGAQGEKLFF; DNA: TGTGCCAGCAGCCAGACAGGGGCGCAAGGTGAAAAACTGTTTTTT
J: TRBJ1-6; V: TRBV7-9; D: .; size: .; CDR3: CASSSGGRSLHF; DNA: TGTGCCAGCAGCTCAGGAGGGAGATCCCTCCACTTT
J: TRBJ1-1; V: TRBV6-5; D: .; size: .; CDR3: CASWTANTEAFF; DNA: TGTGCCAGCTGGACTGCGAACACTGAAGCTTTCTTT
J: TRBJ2-2; V: TRBV28; D: .; size: few; CDR3: CASSLWAGRSTGELFF; DNA: TGTGCCAGCAGTTTATGGGCGGGGCGCAGCACCGGGGAGCTGTTTTTT
J: TRBJ1-5; V: TRBV28; D: TRBD1; size: .; CDR3: CASSPTAGGSNQPQHF; DNA: TGTGCCAGCAGCCCTACCGCAGGGGGTAGCAATCAGCCCCAGCATTTT
J: TRBJ2-2; V: TRBV5-1; D: .; size: .; CDR3: CASSPRTQHTGELFF; DNA: TGCGCCAGCAGCCCCCGGACACAACACACCGGGGAGCTGTTTTTT
J: TRBJ1-2; V: TRBV28; D: .; size: .; CDR3: CASSSDLRGGYTF; DNA: TGTGCCAGCAGTTCCGACCTCAGGGGCGGCTACACCTTC
J: TRBJ1-2; V: TRBV5-5; D: .; size: few; CDR3: CASSLEAADRVYGYTF; DNA: TGTGCCAGCAGCTTGGAGGCAGCTGACCGGGTGTATGGCTACACCTTC
J: TRBJ2-2; V: TRBV2; D: TRBD1; size: .; CDR3: CASRQGENTGELFF; DNA: TGTGCCAGCAGACAGGGGGAGAACACCGGGGAGCTGTTTTTT
J: TRBJ1-5; V: TRBV29-1; D: TRBD1; size: .; CDR3: CSGGDSLNQPQHF; DNA: TGCAGCGGCGGGGACAGCCTCAATCAGCCCCAGCATTTT
J: TRBJ2-1; V: TRBV12-5; D: TRBD2; size: .; CDR3: CASEGAGGSNEQFF; DNA: TGTGCTAGTGAGGGAGCGGGGGGAAGCAATGAGCAGTTCTTC
J: TRBJ1-3; V: TRBV7-3; D: .; size: .; CDR3: CARFGREGNTIYF; DNA: TGTGCCAGATTCGGCAGGGAAGGAAACACCATATATTTT
J: TRBJ1-2; V: TRBV6-5; D: .; size: .; CDR3: CASRSQGALGYTF; DNA: TGTGCCAGCAGATCACAGGGTGCCCTCGGCTACACCTTC
J: TRBJ2-2; V: TRBV29-1; D: .; size: .; CDR3: CSVEPGSRQGTGELFF; DNA: TGCAGCGTTGAGCCGGGATCGCGGCAAGGGACCGGGGAGCTGTTTTTT
J: TRBJ1-1; V: TRBV10-3; D: .; size: .; CDR3: CASRDTNTEAFF; DNA: TGTGCCTCCCGGGACACCAACACTGAAGCTTTCTTT
J: TRBJ1-3; V: TRBV3-1/TRBV3-2; D: .; size: once; CDR3: CASSQVEARISGNTIYF; DNA: TGTGCCAGCAGCCAGGTAGAGGCTCGCATTTCAGGAAACACCATATATTTT
J: TRBJ2-6; V: TRBV30; D: TRBD1; size: .; CDR3: CAWSVLGPGRGRFGANVLTF; DNA: TGTGCCTGGAGTGTACTGGGGCCGGGCAGGGGGCGTTTTGGGGCCAACGTCCTGACTTTC
J: TRBJ2-1; V: TRBV7-8; D: TRBD2; size: .; CDR3: CASSTMGLAGVFYNEQFF; DNA: TGTGCCAGCAGCACGATGGGACTTGCGGGGGTGTTTTACAATGAGCAGTTCTTC
J: TRBJ1-1; V: TRBV25-1; D: .; size: once; CDR3: CATYRELNTEAFF; DNA: TGTGCCACATACAGGGAGTTGAACACTGAAGCTTTCTTT
J: TRBJ2-1; V: TRBV19; D: .; size: .; CDR3: CASSILVVGGEQFF; DNA: TGTGCCAGTAGTATCCTAGTTGTCGGTGGTGAGCAGTTCTTC
J: TRBJ2-1; V: TRBV27; D: TRBD1; size: .; CDR3: CASTSGTGVYNEQFF; DNA: TGTGCCAGCACTTCCGGGACAGGTGTCTACAATGAGCAGTTCTTC
J: TRBJ1-3; V: TRBV19; D: TRBD1; size: once; CDR3: CASSSWTGTGNTIYF; DNA: TGTGCCAGTAGTTCCTGGACAGGGACAGGAAACACCATATATTTT